This T cell receptor beta chain appears in the sequencing data of a study of cytomegalovirus exposure and HLA in healthy donors. Looking at the study overall: Of around 410 genotyped donors, about 80% grouped in the Caucasian-associated ancestry cluster.

This clone was seen more than once but under ten times. CDR1 and CDR2 from the germline V gene are SGHRS and YFSETQ. V was pared by 3 bases and J by 3 bases, with 16 bases between. The CDR3 consists of 16 residues. The primer mix had 60 Vbeta and 13 Jbeta primers. Using immunoSEQ multiplex PCR, the repertoire was profiled, and TCRdb retains in-frame clones only, with some absent. The data contain 100,000 to 120,000 clones, nearly 15% of them singletons. The rearrangement links TRBV5-1 to TRBJ2-1, with D tentatively TRBD1 (6 bases). The source is a female donor in good health and CMV-seronegative. Sequencing was performed on PBMCs. CDR3 sequence: CASSWDPRGNYNEQFF. CDR3 in DNA: TGCGCCAGCAGCTGGGACCCAAGGGGGAACTACAATGAGCAGTTCTTC.